Following are 3 T cell receptor beta chains from one sample sequenced in a study of early T cells in non-severe SARS-CoV-2 infection. A single record per CDR3 protein comes from TCRdb applying MiXCR to the 5' RACE reads. The sample has around 28,000 distinct CDR3 sequences; roughly 5.8% are singletons. The sample taken for sequencing was whole blood. The receptors here all came from an adult who was a healthcare worker with PCR-confirmed SARS-CoV-2 infection or an uninfected control (not recorded which).

This clonotype turned up a few times. The chain joins TRBV7-9 to TRBJ2-7; D possibly corresponds to TRBD2 (6 bases). The germline V gene has CDR1 SEHNR and CDR2 FQNEAQ (reference sequence). This CDR3 is 14 amino acids long. The V and J ends lost 4 bases and 2 bases respectively, with 12 bases between them. CDR3 region: CASSSRDSPYEQYF. The CDR3 bases are TGTGCCAGCAGCTCCCGGGACTCCCCCTACGAGCAGTACTTC.

This clonotype was seen a handful of times. This chain links TRBV11-2 with TRBJ2-7, with a weak D call TRBD2 (5 bases). Germline values: CDR1 SGHAT, CDR2 FQNNGV. The CDR3 is 14 residues long. Trimming took off 7 bases at V and 1 base at J, with 14 bases between the two ends. The CDR3 reads CASKPGLQSYEQYF. For the CDR3, the DNA is TGTGCCAGCAAACCCGGACTCCAATCCTACGAGCAGTACTTC.

This clonotype showed up just a few times. V is TRBV4-2 and J is TRBJ2-1, with 10 bases matching TRBD2. The germline gives CDR1 LGHNA, CDR2 YNFKEQ. The V and J ends lost 0 bases and 2 bases, in that order; junction bases with no gene match: 7. The CDR3 is made up of 18 amino acids. Here the CDR3 reads CASSQEELAGAPYNEQFF. The CDR3 nucleotides read TGTGCCAGCAGCCAAGAAGAGCTAGCGGGAGCCCCCTACAATGAGCAGTTCTTC.